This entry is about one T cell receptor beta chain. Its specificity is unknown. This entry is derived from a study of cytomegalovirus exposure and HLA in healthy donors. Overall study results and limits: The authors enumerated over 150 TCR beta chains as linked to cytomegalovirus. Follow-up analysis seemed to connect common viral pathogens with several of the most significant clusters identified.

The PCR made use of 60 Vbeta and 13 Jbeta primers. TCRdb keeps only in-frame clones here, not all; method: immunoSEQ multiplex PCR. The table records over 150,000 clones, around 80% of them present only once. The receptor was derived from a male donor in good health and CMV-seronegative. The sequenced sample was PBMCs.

Here the CDR3 reads CAWSVKNLQETQYF. The DNA of the CDR3 is TGTGCCTGGAGTGTGAAGAACCTACAAGAGACCCAGTACTTC. V gene TRBV30 combines with J gene TRBJ2-5; D unclear. V gave up 0 bases and J gave up 2 bases, with 10 bases separating them. The CDR3 is made up of 14 amino acids. CDR1 and CDR2 from the germline V gene are GTSNPN and SVGIG (reference sequence).